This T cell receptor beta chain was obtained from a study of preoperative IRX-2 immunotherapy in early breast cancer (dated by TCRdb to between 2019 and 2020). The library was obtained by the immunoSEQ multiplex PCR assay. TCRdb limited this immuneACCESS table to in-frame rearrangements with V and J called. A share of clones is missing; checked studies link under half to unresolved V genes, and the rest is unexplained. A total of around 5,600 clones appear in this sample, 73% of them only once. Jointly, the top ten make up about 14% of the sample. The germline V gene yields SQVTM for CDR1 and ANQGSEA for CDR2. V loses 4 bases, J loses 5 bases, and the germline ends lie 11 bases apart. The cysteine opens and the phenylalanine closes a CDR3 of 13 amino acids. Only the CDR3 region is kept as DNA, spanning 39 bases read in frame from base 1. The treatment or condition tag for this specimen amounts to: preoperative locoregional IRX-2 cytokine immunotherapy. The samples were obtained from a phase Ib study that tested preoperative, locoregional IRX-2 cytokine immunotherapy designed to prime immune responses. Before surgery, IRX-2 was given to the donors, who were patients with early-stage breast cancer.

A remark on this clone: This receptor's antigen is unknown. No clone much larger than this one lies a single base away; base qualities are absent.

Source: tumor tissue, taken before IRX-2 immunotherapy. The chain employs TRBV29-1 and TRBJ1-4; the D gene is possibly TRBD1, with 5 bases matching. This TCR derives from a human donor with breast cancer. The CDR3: CSVADRPNEKLFF. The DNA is TGCAGCGTTGCAGACAGACCCAATGAAAAACTGTTTTTT.